This T cell receptor (beta chain) was profiled in a study of blood T cell repertoires in COVID-19. On the study more broadly: Material from acute and convalescent COVID-19 was sourced from the United States, Italy and Spain. The analysed material was cDNA or gDNA that came from T cells, B-cell-depleted T cells, or PBMCs.

In the authors' methods: Amplification from reference gene primers served as the basis for estimated nucleated cell counts. Here immunoSEQ multiplex PCR was the method, and the copy in TCRdb shows in-frame clones only, minus some. The DNA gave D and trimming, while V, J and clone size come from that table. The table lists under 200,000 clones, around 85% of them singletons. There are 15 residues in the CDR3. The trim removed 4 bases at V and 6 bases at J, leaving 9 bases unmatched. The germline gives CDR1 KGHDR, CDR2 SFDVKD. This rearrangement joins TRBV24-1 to TRBJ2-7, with 9 positions matching TRBD1. Sequenced input: peripheral blood. This clonotype was sampled from a man between 60 and 70 years old with acute or convalescent COVID-19. In DNA, the CDR3 is TGTGCCACCAGTGACCCGGGACAGGGAATCTCCGAGCAGTACTTC. Protein: CATSDPGQGISEQYF.